The 2 T cell receptor beta chains listed next were all sequenced from one sample in a study of shared clonotypes between healthy human individuals. Method: immunoSEQ multiplex PCR; TCRdb's copy keeps in-frame clones and lacks some. The sample shows some 2,000,000 clones, more than 90% of them seen only once. Material: naive CD4+ T cells sorted from blood. Subset indicated: CD45RA+ positively selected. These receptors were obtained from a man aged 18-30 years in good health.

The chain uses TRBV4-3 and TRBJ2-5, with D possibly being TRBD2 (5 bases). The CDR3 runs 13 residues. Trimming cost V 4 bases and J 3 bases, with 9 bases left between them. CDR1 and CDR2 (germline): LGHNA, YSLEER. CDR3 sequence reads: CASSLGAKETQYF. CDR3 coding DNA: TGCGCCAGCAGCCTGGGAGCAAAAGAGACCCAGTACTTC.

This clone has only one observation. J is TRBJ1-3 and V is TRBV19; D is unresolved. Germline CDR1 and CDR2: LNHDA and SQIVND (reference sequence). V lost 5 bases to trimming and J lost 0 bases, with 5 bases between them. This CDR3 is 13 amino acids long. The CDR3 here is CASSAGSGNTIYF. The CDR3 nucleotides read TGTGCCAGTAGTGCGGGCTCTGGAAACACCATATATTTT.